Below, 9 T cell receptor beta chains from the same sample are listed, as sequenced in a study of cytomegalovirus exposure and HLA in healthy donors. Primers for the PCR totalled 60 Vbeta and 13 Jbeta. Data came from immunoSEQ multiplex PCR; TCRdb stores just in-frame clones and leaves some out. This table has some 97,000 clones, around 74% appearing once. Sequenced sample: PBMCs. These receptors were obtained from a male donor in good health and CMV-seropositive.

CDR3: CASRPDTYTGELFF. The CDR3 DNA is TGTGCCAGCAGACCGGACACATACACCGGGGAGCTGTTTTTT. The chain has TRBV6-5 and TRBJ2-2, with a tentative D call TRBD1 (5 bases). With 6 bases removed from V and 3 bases from J, the gap between germline ends came to 11 bases. CDR1 is MNHEY, CDR2 SVGAGI, per germline. The CDR3 has 14 amino acids.

CDR3 sequence (DNA): TGTGCCAGCAGCCCCGGACGGACTTACGAGCAGTACTTC. Translation: CASSPGRTYEQYF. The J gene is TRBJ2-7, the V gene TRBV6-5, with D perhaps TRBD2 (5 bases). This CDR3 comprises 13 residues. CDR1 MNHEY and CDR2 SVGAGI come from the germline V gene. V dropped 6 bases and J dropped 4 bases, with 13 bases sitting between them.

As for this clone: The junction does not match germline at one end; this may be a read error. The chain has TRBV6-6 and TRBJ2-3; TRBD2 agrees at 11 bases. Germline-derived CDR1 and CDR2 are MNHNY and SVGAGI (reference sequence). CDR3 length: 10 amino acids. The CDR3 is CASTGTSGFF. The CDR3 coding sequence is TGTGCCAGCACCGGGACTAGCGGTTTCTTT.

The V and J genes are TRBV29-1 and TRBJ1-1; the match to TRBD1 covers 7 bases. J was trimmed by 7 bases and V by 7 bases; bases with no gene match: 18. CDR3 length: 15 amino acids. The germline V gene has CDR1 SQVTM and CDR2 ANQGSEA. CDR3 in DNA: TGCAGCGCCCTTCTCCGAACCGGACAGGAATTTGAAGCTTTCTTT. Its translation: CSALLRTGQEFEAFF.

The rearrangement joins TRBV30 to TRBJ1-2; TRBD1 matches 9 bases. CDR1 is GTSNPN and CDR2 is SVGIG in the germline V gene (reference sequence). J gave up 7 bases and V 4 bases, and 7 bases lay outside the gene matches. CDR3 size: 13 residues. The CDR3 sequence is CAWTIQGARGYTF. CDR3 sequence (DNA): TGTGCCTGGACTATACAGGGGGCTCGTGGCTACACCTTC.

This CDR3 reads CASSQGDAWRFGTQYF. The DNA for the CDR3 is TGCGCCAGCAGCCAAGGTGACGCCTGGAGGTTCGGGACCCAGTACTTC. This chain links TRBV4-1 with TRBJ2-5, with D possibly being TRBD2 (5 bases). The CDR3 length is 16 residues. Trimming removed 1 base from V and 7 bases from J, with 19 bases in between. Germline V gene sequence: CDR1 MGHRA, CDR2 YSYEKL.

This clone was seen once. J is TRBJ2-7 and V is TRBV11-2; perhaps TRBD1 as D (6 bases). Germline V CDR1 and CDR2: SGHAT, FQNNGV. V lost 6 bases and J lost 2, with 11 bases in between. The CDR3 is 13 residues long. The CDR3 spells CASRRTEPYEQYF. The CDR3, as DNA: TGTGCCAGCAGAAGGACAGAACCCTACGAGCAGTACTTC.

This chain links TRBV2 with TRBJ1-2, with 10 bases identical to TRBD1. Germline V CDR1 and CDR2: SNHLY, FYNNEI. V dropped 4 bases and J dropped 8; count of bases not matched to a gene: 10. CDR3 size: 15 residues. CDR3 amino acids: CASSVTGGGLVGYTF. DNA of the CDR3: TGTGCCAGCAGTGTGACAGGGGGCGGCCTAGTAGGCTACACCTTC.

The chain combines TRBV11-2 with TRBJ1-2; TRBD1 matches 8 bases. With V trimmed by 3 bases and J by 4 bases, 7 bases remained unmatched. The CDR3 is made up of 15 amino acids. From germline, CDR1 is SGHAT and CDR2 FQNNGV. In DNA, the CDR3 is TGTGCCAGCAGCTTTCGGGGACAGGCGGCCTATGGCTACACCTTC. This sequence encodes CASSFRGQAAYGYTF.